This entry lists 27 T cell receptor beta chains sequenced from one sample in a study of blood T cells in healthy people across ages. A second PCR of about 6 to 12 cycles used a sample-barcoded 5' primer and a J-beta primer mix. TCRdb analysed the 5' RACE reads with MiXCR anew, one entry per CDR3 protein. The sample lists 540,000 or so distinct CDR3 sequences, 25% to 30% occurring once. The sample was blood. Every receptor here comes from a woman between 70 and 85 years old in good health.

The chain joins TRBV7-2 to TRBJ2-2; weak D call: TRBD2 (6 bases). From germline, CDR1 is SGHTA and CDR2 FQGNSA. Trimming stripped 3 bases from V and 1 base from J, with 12 bases between. The CDR3 sequence is 16 residues long. CDR3 DNA: TGTGCCAGCAGCTTCAAGCGGGCAGGGAACACCGGGGAGCTGTTTTTT. Translated: CASSFKRAGNTGELFF. The full variable domain, its missing parts supplied by reference TRBV7-2 and TRBJ2-2, is GAGVSQSPSNKVTEKGKDVELRCDPISGHTALYWYRQSLGQGLEFLIYFQGNSAPDKSGLPSDRFSAERTGGSVSTLTIQRTQQEDSAVYLCASSFKRAGNTGELFFGEGSRLTVL.

This clonotype was detected ten times or more. The chain links TRBV7-8 to TRBJ1-1, with D possibly being TRBD1 (5 bases). V lost 5 bases to trimming and J lost 2 bases, with 12 bases between them. Germline V lookup: CDR1 SGHVS, CDR2 FQNEAQ. The CDR3 is made up of 14 amino acids. CDR3 DNA: TGTGCCAGCAGCCTCCTGGGGGAAAACACTGAAGCTTTCTTT. Translation: CASSLLGENTEAFF.

This clonotype was detected only a few times. V usage is TRBV10-3 and J usage is TRBJ1-2; 10 bases map to TRBD1. Germline CDR1 is ENHRY and CDR2 is SYGVKD. The J segment lost 6 bases and the V segment lost 6 bases, leaving 1 base of the junction unmatched. CDR3 length: 12 amino acids. The CDR3 reads CAIRTGGNGYTF. The CDR3 nucleotides read TGTGCCATCAGGACAGGGGGCAATGGCTACACCTTC.

In its sample, this clonotype was seen a few times. The V and J genes are TRBV6-5 and TRBJ1-6; the D is unclear. V was clipped by 2 bases and J by 7 bases, with 3 bases between them. Germline V gene data show CDR1 as MNHEY and CDR2 as SVGAGI. The CDR3 length is 12 residues. CDR3 sequence reads: CASSYQNSPLHF. In DNA, the CDR3 is TGTGCCAGCAGTTACCAAAATTCACCCCTCCACTTT.

This clonotype was detected only a few times. J is TRBJ1-4 and V is TRBV4-3; D is unresolved. This CDR3 comprises 16 residues. Trimming shortened V by 2 bases and J by 5 bases, and 15 bases separated the two germline ends. CDR1 and CDR2 (germline): LGHNA, YSLEER. Here the CDR3 reads CASSQLSGRPNEKLFF. CDR3 sequence (DNA): TGCGCCAGCAGCCAACTTTCGGGCCGGCCAAATGAAAAACTGTTTTTT.

This clonotype was picked up a small number of times. The rearrangement joins TRBV27 to TRBJ2-4; a possible D gene is TRBD2 (5 bases). The CDR3 runs 20 residues. V was cut by 1 base and J by 0 bases, with 22 bases left in between. In germline, CDR1 is MNHEY, CDR2 SMNVEV (reference sequence). Here the CDR3 DNA reads TGTGCCAGCAGTTTATTTGCGGGCGGATATAGTGCAATAGCCAAAAACATTCAGTACTTC. Protein: CASSLFAGGYSAIAKNIQYF.

This clonotype was counted only a few times. The chain uses TRBV7-2 and TRBJ1-5; D is uncertain. This CDR3 has 15 residues. Deletions cut 4 bases from V and 3 bases from J, with 13 bases between. Germline lookup yields CDR1 SGHTA and CDR2 FQGNSA. CDR3 sequence: CASSSAGPFNQPQHF. The CDR3 DNA sequence: TGTGCCAGCAGCTCCGCGGGCCCGTTCAATCAGCCCCAGCATTTT.

This clonotype was detected a few times. The chain combines TRBV29-1 with TRBJ1-1; D is unresolved. Germline V CDR1 and CDR2: SQVTM, ANQGSEA. CDR3 length: 13 residues. Trimming removed 7 bases from V and 6 bases from J, with 18 bases in between. CDR3 amino acids: CSARDTTAAEAFF. CDR3 nucleotides: TGCAGCGCCCGAGACACTACAGCAGCTGAAGCTTTCTTT.

J is TRBJ1-2 and V is TRBV5-1; 8 bases fit TRBD1. The CDR3 runs to 14 residues. Germline-derived CDR1 and CDR2 are SGHRS and YFSETQ. V trimming: 4 bases; J trimming: 6 bases; junction bases outside the gene matches: 8. The CDR3 is CASSLGQGYDGYTF. As DNA, the CDR3 is TGCGCCAGCAGCCTCGGACAGGGCTATGATGGCTACACCTTC.

This clonotype showed up just a few times. The rearrangement joins TRBV29-1 to TRBJ1-2, with 8 nucleotides matching TRBD1. The CDR3 is 15 amino acids. The junction had 16 bases not matched to a gene; V was cut back by 5 bases and J by 8 bases. Germline CDR1 is SQVTM and CDR2 is ANQGSEA. This CDR3 is CSVQNPGQGTGGYTF. In DNA, the CDR3 is TGCAGCGTTCAGAATCCGGGACAAGGGACAGGAGGCTACACCTTC.

There are a few counts of this clonotype. The V call is TRBV20-1, the J call TRBJ2-3; 9 bases map to TRBD2. The CDR3 covers 15 residues. The V and J ends lost 4 bases and 3 bases, in that order; junction bases with no gene match: 8. Per germline, CDR1 DFQATT and CDR2 SNEGSKA (reference sequence). In nucleotides, the CDR3 is TGCAGTGCTAATGATGGCGGGGGGGTTACAGATACGCAGTATTTT. Translation: CSANDGGGVTDTQYF.

The chain recombines TRBV29-1 with TRBJ1-3; no firm D call. Germline CDR1 and CDR2: SQVTM and ANQGSEA. CDR3 size: 15 residues. Trimming left V 0 bases short and J 1 base short, with 10 bases between. The CDR3: CSVEDLKGSGNTIYF. The CDR3 DNA is TGCAGCGTTGAAGATCTGAAAGGGTCTGGAAACACCATATATTTT.

The V and J genes are TRBV18 and TRBJ1-4, with D maybe TRBD1 (5 bases). The length of the CDR3 is 17 residues. V lost 3 bases, J lost 6 bases, and 20 bases lay in between. Germline V gene lookup returns CDR1 KGHSH and CDR2 LQKENI. CDR3 nucleotides: TGTGCCAGCTCACCTGCTCCCTCGAGGGGCGCGGATGAAAAACTGTTTTTT. This translates into CASSPAPSRGADEKLFF.

The J gene is TRBJ2-1, the V gene TRBV9; TRBD2 is a possible D gene (6 bases). Germline V CDR1 and CDR2: SGDLS, YYNGEE. The CDR3 has 15 amino acids. With 6 bases removed from V and 9 bases from J, the gap between germline ends came to 22 bases. The CDR3 region has the DNA TGTGCCAGCAACCAAGTGGGCACTCCCGGGAGTGAGCAGTTCTTC. Its translation: CASNQVGTPGSEQFF.

V gene TRBV11-3 combines with J gene TRBJ1-3; D is undetermined. With 5 bases removed from V and 0 bases from J, the gap between germline ends came to 11 bases. This CDR3 is 15 amino acids long. CDR1 SGHNT and CDR2 YENEEA come from the germline V gene. The CDR3 nucleotides are TGTGCCAGCAGCAAGGGCGGAAGCTCTGGAAACACCATATATTTT. Protein sequence: CASSKGGSSGNTIYF.

The V call is TRBV7-2, the J call TRBJ2-3, with a weak D call TRBD1 (5 bases). Trimming took off 5 bases at V and 0 bases at J, with 9 bases between the two ends. Germline CDR1 reads SGHTA; CDR2 reads FQGNSA. This CDR3 is built from 14 residues. CDR3 in amino acids: CASSIQGSTDTQYF. The CDR3 bases are TGTGCCAGCAGCATTCAGGGTAGCACAGATACGCAGTATTTT.

As concerns this clonotype: Compared with germline, one end of the junction differs, possibly owing to a read error. The V and J genes are TRBV3-1 and TRBJ2-5; the D gene is possibly TRBD1 (6 bases). CDR3 length equals 16 residues. The germline gives CDR1 LGHDT, CDR2 YNNKEL (reference sequence). Here the CDR3 reads CSSSQGWTEDQETQYF. DNA of the CDR3: TGTTCCAGCAGCCAAGGTTGGACAGAAGATCAAGAGACCCAGTACTTC.

The chain recombines TRBV6-5 with TRBJ2-5; possibly TRBD2 for D (6 bases). Germline CDR1 reads MNHEY; CDR2 reads SVGAGI. The CDR3 sequence is 14 residues long. V lost 2 bases and J lost 4, with 11 bases in between. This CDR3 is CASSYGPGLETQYF. CDR3 DNA: TGTGCCAGCAGTTACGGACCGGGACTAGAGACCCAGTACTTC.

This clonotype was picked up a small number of times. The chain uses TRBV4-3 and TRBJ2-5; 11 bases map to TRBD2. CDR3 size: 20 residues. The germline V gene encodes CDR1 LGHNA and CDR2 YSLEER. Trimming cost V 0 bases and J 4 bases; bases outside gene matches: 16. CDR3 sequence (DNA): TGCGCCAGCAGCCAAGATAGTGCTAGCGGGGGGTCAGGACGTCGAGAGACCCAGTACTTC. Translated, it gives CASSQDSASGGSGRRETQYF.

V usage is TRBV20-1 and J usage is TRBJ2-5, with D perhaps matching TRBD2 (6 bases). Germline-derived CDR1 and CDR2 are DFQATT and SNEGSKA (reference sequence). The CDR3 is made up of 13 amino acids. Trimming stripped 4 bases from V and 1 base from J, with 10 bases between. This CDR3 reads CSATTGLQETQYF. The DNA for the CDR3 is TGCAGTGCTACCACGGGACTCCAAGAGACCCAGTACTTC.

The sample holds a few counts of this clonotype. One end of the junction is discordant with germline, which a read error may explain. This chain links TRBV5-1 with TRBJ1-2; D is unclear. Germline loops: CDR1 SGHRS, CDR2 YFSETQ. CDR3 length equals 14 residues. The CDR3 spells CDSSPDSFPYGYTF. The DNA of the CDR3 is TGCGACAGCAGCCCGGATTCCTTCCCCTATGGCTACACCTTC.

This chain joins TRBV20-1 and TRBJ1-1; TRBD1 aligns across 8 bases. The CDR3 has 13 amino acids. V gave up 2 bases and J gave up 10 bases; unmatched junction bases: 9. CDR1 and CDR2 (germline): DFQATT, SNEGSKA (reference sequence). This CDR3 is CSARNQQGVGAFF. Written as DNA, the CDR3 is TGCAGTGCTAGAAACCAACAGGGGGTTGGAGCTTTCTTT.

The sample holds a few counts of this clonotype. The V and J genes are TRBV15 and TRBJ2-3; TRBD2 might be the D (7 bases). V shed 1 base and J shed 6 bases, with 26 bases lying between them. This CDR3 is built from 19 residues. Germline CDR1 is LNHNV and CDR2 is YYDKDF (reference sequence). The CDR3 spells CATSRGGAKRGFGRDTQYF. CDR3 nucleotides: TGTGCCACCAGCAGAGGGGGGGCGAAGCGGGGTTTTGGTCGGGATACGCAGTATTTT.

The J gene is TRBJ2-7, the V gene TRBV27; 7 bases agree with TRBD2. CDR3 length equals 16 residues. V dropped 6 bases and J dropped 0; count of bases not matched to a gene: 11. In germline, CDR1 is MNHEY, CDR2 SMNVEV (reference sequence). The CDR3 DNA follows: TGTGCCAGCAGCCCCTCTAGCGGACAAAGCTCCTACGAGCAGTACTTC. The encoded protein is CASSPSSGQSSYEQYF.

The chain uses TRBV20-1 and TRBJ2-4, with D tentatively TRBD2 (5 bases). Germline V CDR1 and CDR2: DFQATT, SNEGSKA (reference sequence). Trimming pared 6 bases from V and 7 bases from J, leaving 13 bases between. CDR3 length: 12 residues. The CDR3 DNA sequence: TGCAGTGCGGACTCCCTTGGGAACATTCAGTACTTC. It yields the protein CSADSLGNIQYF.

The chain has TRBV5-5 and TRBJ2-3; the match to TRBD2 covers 8 bases. Per the germline V gene, CDR1 is SGHKS and CDR2 is YYEKEE (reference sequence). The CDR3 length is 15 residues. The J segment lost 2 bases and the V segment lost 6 bases, leaving 8 bases of the junction unmatched. CDR3 amino acids: CASNSLAGPTDTQYF. In nucleotides, the CDR3 is TGTGCCAGCAACTCCTTAGCGGGACCCACAGATACGCAGTATTTT.

In this sample, this clonotype turned up a few times. J is TRBJ1-1 and V is TRBV18; TRBD1 is a possible D gene (5 bases). The CDR3 has 15 residues. V dropped 4 bases and J dropped 2 bases, with 14 bases sitting between them. CDR1 is KGHSH, CDR2 LQKENI, per germline. CDR3 in amino acids: CASSRSGGGNTEAFF. The CDR3 region has the DNA TGTGCCAGCTCACGATCAGGCGGGGGTAACACTGAAGCTTTCTTT.